The rows below give T cell receptor beta chains drawn from one sample of a study of patients and donors after allogeneic stem cell transplantation. One entry per CDR3 protein results from TCRdb running MiXCR on the RT-PCR reads. The sample consists of hundreds of thousands of distinct CDR3 sequences, more than 15% of them appearing once. The sequenced sample was blood, either unsorted or a sorted T cell fraction (not recorded which). The receptor source for this set is a human donor who was either an allogeneic HSCT recipient or a stem cell or donor lymphocyte infusion donor (not recorded which). It is not recorded whose cells these are; they may come from a transplant donor. The CDR3 runs from the conserved cysteine through the conserved F or W. A D gene is named only where the DNA matches it firmly. The size of a clone is reported for some rows only, either as once, few or many, or as a class for expanded clones.

abundance: NA
d_gene: TRBD2
v_gene: TRBV2
j_gene: TRBJ2-3
CDR3aa: CASRAERGSTDTQYF
CDR3nt: TGTGCCAGCAGGGCGGAGCGGGGGAGCACAGATACGCAGTATTTT

abundance: NA
d_gene: TRBD2
v_gene: TRBV20-1
j_gene: TRBJ2-1
CDR3aa: CSARLSGTIYNEQFF
CDR3nt: TGCAGTGCTAGATTGTCAGGGACTATCTACAATGAGCAGTTCTTC

abundance: few
d_gene: NA
v_gene: TRBV4-2
j_gene: TRBJ2-1
CDR3aa: CASETGTLSDPEQFF
CDR3nt: TGTGCCAGCGAAACAGGGACTCTATCCGATCCAGAGCAGTTCTTC

abundance: NA
d_gene: NA
v_gene: TRBV7-9
j_gene: TRBJ1-1
CDR3aa: CASSIGFEAFF
CDR3nt: TGTGCCAGCAGCATAGGGTTTGAAGCTTTCTTT

abundance: few
d_gene: NA
v_gene: TRBV20-1
j_gene: TRBJ1-1
CDR3aa: CSGAFMNTEAFF
CDR3nt: TGCAGTGGGGCCTTCATGAACACTGAAGCTTTCTTT

abundance: NA
d_gene: NA
v_gene: TRBV5-1
j_gene: TRBJ1-3
CDR3aa: CASSSDTQGRRNTIYF
CDR3nt: TGCGCCAGCAGCTCTGATACCCAGGGTAGGCGAAACACCATATATTTT

abundance: NA
d_gene: NA
v_gene: TRBV5-1
j_gene: TRBJ2-7
CDR3aa: CASSLGGREGEQYF
CDR3nt: TGCGCCAGCAGCTTGGGAGGCAGGGAAGGCGAGCAGTACTTC

abundance: few
d_gene: NA
v_gene: TRBV5-1
j_gene: TRBJ2-2
CDR3aa: CASSFRIQDTGELFF
CDR3nt: TGCGCCAGCAGCTTCCGAATCCAGGACACCGGGGAGCTGTTTTTT

abundance: NA
d_gene: NA
v_gene: TRBV7-9
j_gene: TRBJ1-1
CDR3aa: CASSGQSEAFF
CDR3nt: TGTGCCAGCAGCGGACAGTCTGAAGCTTTCTTT

abundance: once
d_gene: NA
v_gene: TRBV18
j_gene: TRBJ1-1
CDR3aa: CASSPSTSMNTEAFF
CDR3nt: TGTGCCAGCTCACCCTCGACTTCAATGAACACTGAAGCTTTCTTT

abundance: many
d_gene: NA
v_gene: TRBV20-1
j_gene: TRBJ1-5
CDR3aa: CSGRSTGNQPQHF
CDR3nt: TGCAGTGGGCGGTCCACGGGTAATCAGCCCCAGCATTTT

abundance: few
d_gene: NA
v_gene: TRBV10-3
j_gene: TRBJ1-4
CDR3aa: CAISERGAYEKLFF
CDR3nt: TGTGCCATCAGTGAGCGGGGAGCCTATGAAAAACTGTTTTTT

abundance: many
d_gene: TRBD2
v_gene: TRBV12-3/TRBV12-4
j_gene: TRBJ2-1
CDR3aa: CASSLNGRKAIREQFF
CDR3nt: TGTGCCAGCAGTTTAAACGGGAGGAAAGCTATTAGAGAGCAGTTCTTC

abundance: NA
d_gene: NA
v_gene: TRBV15
j_gene: TRBJ1-3
CDR3aa: CATRFDRSGNTIYF
CDR3nt: TGTGCCACCAGATTCGACAGGTCTGGAAACACCATATATTTT

abundance: few
d_gene: NA
v_gene: TRBV6-5
j_gene: TRBJ2-5
CDR3aa: CASSYRDRIQETQYF
CDR3nt: TGTGCCAGCAGTTACCGGGACCGAATCCAAGAGACCCAGTACTTC

abundance: few
d_gene: NA
v_gene: TRBV7-8
j_gene: TRBJ1-3
CDR3aa: CASSLRGRGNTIYF
CDR3nt: TGTGCCAGCAGCTTAAGGGGCAGGGGAAACACCATATATTTT

abundance: few
d_gene: NA
v_gene: TRBV7-9
j_gene: TRBJ2-3
CDR3aa: CASSLDRKTDTQYF
CDR3nt: TGTGCCAGCAGCTTAGATCGGAAGACAGATACGCAGTATTTT

abundance: NA
d_gene: NA
v_gene: TRBV24-1
j_gene: TRBJ2-2
CDR3aa: CATSDQSTGELFF
CDR3nt: TGTGCCACCAGTGATCAAAGCACCGGGGAGCTGTTTTTT

abundance: NA
d_gene: TRBD2
v_gene: TRBV18
j_gene: TRBJ2-7
CDR3aa: CASSQREGFVGEQYF
CDR3nt: TGTGCCAGCTCACAGCGGGAAGGGTTCGTGGGAGAGCAGTACTTC

abundance: NA
d_gene: NA
v_gene: TRBV5-6
j_gene: TRBJ2-5
CDR3aa: CASSQGQPQETQYF
CDR3nt: TGTGCCAGCAGCCAAGGACAGCCCCAAGAGACCCAGTACTTC

abundance: many
d_gene: NA
v_gene: TRBV11-2
j_gene: TRBJ2-1
CDR3aa: CASSVGTDTYYNEQFF
CDR3nt: TGTGCCAGCAGCGTAGGGACGGACACATACTACAATGAGCAGTTCTTC

abundance: few
d_gene: NA
v_gene: TRBV20-1
j_gene: TRBJ2-1
CDR3aa: CSAREAEQFF
CDR3nt: TGCAGTGCTAGAGAAGCCGAGCAGTTCTTC

abundance: few
d_gene: NA
v_gene: TRBV12-3/TRBV12-4
j_gene: TRBJ2-7
CDR3aa: CASSFGGTRATYEQYF
CDR3nt: TGTGCCAGCAGTTTCGGTGGTACGCGGGCGACCTACGAGCAGTACTTC

abundance: NA
d_gene: TRBD1
v_gene: TRBV15
j_gene: TRBJ2-4
CDR3aa: CATSRDKGANIQYF
CDR3nt: TGTGCCACCAGCAGAGATAAGGGGGCGAACATTCAGTACTTC

abundance: NA
d_gene: NA
v_gene: TRBV4-1
j_gene: TRBJ2-1
CDR3aa: CASSQISLGNEQFF
CDR3nt: TGCGCCAGCAGCCAGATTAGTTTGGGGAATGAGCAGTTCTTC

abundance: NA
d_gene: NA
v_gene: TRBV7-2
j_gene: TRBJ2-2
CDR3aa: CASSLAGRDTGELFF
CDR3nt: TGTGCCAGCAGCTTAGCTGGGAGAGACACCGGGGAGCTGTTTTTT

abundance: few
d_gene: NA
v_gene: TRBV12-3/TRBV12-4
j_gene: TRBJ1-5
CDR3aa: CASSLGTDSGNQPQHF
CDR3nt: TGTGCCAGCAGTTTAGGTACGGATTCGGGCAATCAGCCCCAGCATTTT

abundance: NA
d_gene: TRBD1
v_gene: TRBV30
j_gene: TRBJ2-7
CDR3aa: CAWKGADYEQYF
CDR3nt: TGTGCCTGGAAGGGGGCAGATTACGAGCAGTACTTC

abundance: NA
d_gene: NA
v_gene: TRBV12-3/TRBV12-4
j_gene: TRBJ1-4
CDR3aa: CASSLILAGPDNEKLFF
CDR3nt: TGTGCCAGCAGTCTCATACTCGCAGGCCCTGATAATGAAAAACTGTTTTTT

abundance: NA
d_gene: TRBD1
v_gene: TRBV6-5
j_gene: TRBJ1-2
CDR3aa: CASSYAGTGIFYTF
CDR3nt: TGTGCCAGCAGTTACGCTGGGACAGGGATATTCTACACCTTC

abundance: NA
d_gene: TRBD2
v_gene: TRBV28
j_gene: TRBJ2-5
CDR3aa: CASRERGGNQETQYF
CDR3nt: TGTGCCAGCAGGGAGCGGGGCGGGAACCAAGAGACCCAGTACTTC

abundance: few
d_gene: NA
v_gene: TRBV7-9
j_gene: TRBJ1-2
CDR3aa: CASSLAGTEGYTF
CDR3nt: TGTGCCAGCAGCTTAGCGGGTACGGAGGGCTACACCTTC

abundance: many
d_gene: TRBD1
v_gene: TRBV20-1
j_gene: TRBJ2-7
CDR3aa: CSARDTGAKPYEQYF
CDR3nt: TGCAGTGCTAGGGACACAGGGGCTAAACCCTACGAGCAGTACTTC

abundance: NA
d_gene: NA
v_gene: TRBV29-1
j_gene: TRBJ2-6
CDR3aa: CSITGPGANVLTF
CDR3nt: TGCAGTATCACAGGGCCCGGGGCCAACGTCCTGACTTTC

abundance: many
d_gene: NA
v_gene: TRBV25-1
j_gene: TRBJ2-7
CDR3aa: CASSWSNYEQYF
CDR3nt: TGTGCCAGCAGTTGGTCCAACTACGAGCAGTACTTC

abundance: NA
d_gene: TRBD2
v_gene: TRBV30
j_gene: TRBJ2-2
CDR3aa: CAWSGTSVTGELFF
CDR3nt: TGTGCCTGGAGTGGGACTAGCGTGACCGGGGAGCTGTTTTTT

abundance: NA
d_gene: TRBD1
v_gene: TRBV6-1
j_gene: TRBJ2-2
CDR3aa: CASSLRDRTFANTGELFF
CDR3nt: TGTGCCAGCAGTCTGCGGGACAGGACATTCGCGAACACCGGGGAGCTGTTTTTT

abundance: NA
d_gene: TRBD1
v_gene: TRBV11-3
j_gene: TRBJ2-7
CDR3aa: CASSHRDRGIGYEQYF
CDR3nt: TGTGCCAGCAGCCATCGGGACAGGGGAATAGGGTACGAGCAGTACTTC

abundance: few
d_gene: NA
v_gene: TRBV24-1
j_gene: TRBJ2-1
CDR3aa: CATGPGLPTYNEQFF
CDR3nt: TGTGCCACCGGCCCGGGACTCCCGACCTACAATGAGCAGTTCTTC

abundance: few
d_gene: NA
v_gene: TRBV7-2
j_gene: TRBJ1-1
CDR3aa: CASTSGAGAFF
CDR3nt: TGTGCCAGCACCTCTGGGGCAGGGGCTTTCTTT

abundance: NA
d_gene: TRBD2
v_gene: TRBV12-3/TRBV12-4
j_gene: TRBJ2-1
CDR3aa: CASGKRTSDFNEQFF
CDR3nt: TGTGCCAGCGGTAAACGGACTAGCGATTTCAATGAGCAGTTCTTC

abundance: few
d_gene: TRBD1
v_gene: TRBV7-9
j_gene: TRBJ1-1
CDR3aa: CASSPRTGDRSTEAFF
CDR3nt: TGTGCCAGCAGCCCTCGGACAGGGGATAGAAGCACTGAAGCTTTCTTT

abundance: few
d_gene: NA
v_gene: TRBV5-6
j_gene: TRBJ2-5
CDR3aa: CASSLFQGVVLGETQYF
CDR3nt: TGTGCCAGCAGCTTGTTCCAGGGAGTGGTTTTGGGTGAGACCCAGTACTTC

abundance: NA
d_gene: NA
v_gene: TRBV2
j_gene: TRBJ2-7
CDR3aa: CASSEDYGTVAYEQYF
CDR3nt: TGTGCCAGCAGTGAAGACTACGGGACGGTTGCCTACGAGCAGTACTTC

abundance: few
d_gene: NA
v_gene: TRBV6-6
j_gene: TRBJ2-7
CDR3aa: CAIWGSLHEQYF
CDR3nt: TGTGCCATCTGGGGGAGTCTCCACGAGCAGTACTTC

abundance: few
d_gene: NA
v_gene: TRBV20-1
j_gene: TRBJ2-5
CDR3aa: CSARDYDETQYF
CDR3nt: TGCAGTGCTAGAGACTACGACGAGACCCAGTACTTC

abundance: few
d_gene: NA
v_gene: TRBV12-3/TRBV12-4
j_gene: TRBJ2-5
CDR3aa: CASSWVGETQYF
CDR3nt: TGTGCCAGCAGTTGGGTGGGCGAGACCCAGTACTTC

abundance: few
d_gene: TRBD1
v_gene: TRBV11-2
j_gene: TRBJ1-6
CDR3aa: CASSLVPDRVYQDNSPLHF
CDR3nt: TGTGCCAGCAGTCTCGTCCCCGACAGGGTCTATCAAGATAATTCACCCCTCCACTTT

abundance: NA
d_gene: NA
v_gene: TRBV20-1
j_gene: TRBJ2-7
CDR3aa: CSARDYSYEQYF
CDR3nt: TGCAGTGCTAGAGACTACTCCTACGAGCAGTACTTC

abundance: few
d_gene: NA
v_gene: TRBV29-1
j_gene: TRBJ1-1
CDR3aa: CSAKVGRAFF
CDR3nt: TGCAGCGCCAAGGTAGGGCGAGCTTTCTTT

abundance: NA
d_gene: TRBD1
v_gene: TRBV2
j_gene: TRBJ2-3
CDR3aa: CASSEALGQGSTDTQYF
CDR3nt: TGTGCCAGCAGTGAAGCCCTTGGACAGGGGTCGACAGATACGCAGTATTTT

abundance: many
d_gene: TRBD1
v_gene: TRBV12-3/TRBV12-4
j_gene: TRBJ2-7
CDR3aa: CASSRTGHSSYEQYF
CDR3nt: TGTGCCAGCAGTCGGACAGGGCACTCCTCCTACGAGCAGTACTTC

abundance: few
d_gene: NA
v_gene: TRBV5-1
j_gene: TRBJ1-2
CDR3aa: CASSLVRGNNYGYTF
CDR3nt: TGCGCCAGCAGCTTGGTAAGGGGCAACAACTATGGCTACACCTTC

abundance: many
d_gene: NA
v_gene: TRBV5-1
j_gene: TRBJ2-7
CDR3aa: CASSSPNYEQYF
CDR3nt: TGCGCCAGCAGCTCCCCCAACTACGAGCAGTACTTC

abundance: few
d_gene: NA
v_gene: TRBV2
j_gene: TRBJ2-7
CDR3aa: CASRKEYEQYF
CDR3nt: TGTGCCAGCCGGAAGGAGTACGAGCAGTACTTC